This T cell receptor (beta chain) is from a study of monozygotic twins with inflammatory bowel disease. Every TCR library used about 3,700 ng of total RNA. Template switching was used to attach UMIs, which incorporated a 6-nucleotide sample barcode. Reprocessing the 5' RACE reads, TCRdb reports a single entry for every CDR3 protein and omits DNA. Here the sample table reports 420,000 or so distinct CDR3 sequences. The V gene's germline CDR1 is SGHVS and CDR2 FNYEAQ. The CDR3 has 15 residues. Isolation of total RNA was performed on whole blood, with no prior T cell sorting. As regards this clonotype: What it recognizes is unknown.

Study results and limitations: The study found lower TCRbeta diversity (inverse Simpson) in IBD patients than in healthy co-twins.

The clonotype originates from a human donor with ulcerative colitis or Crohn's disease, or a healthy co-twin of an affected twin (not recorded which). Material for sequencing was blood. The chain joins TRBV7-6 to TRBJ2-7; TCRdb designates TRBD2, a call that cannot be tested without DNA. CDR3 sequence: CASSLASGPNYEQYF. Based on the CDR3 plus reference TRBV7-6 and TRBJ2-7, the full variable domain is GAGVSQSPRYKVTKRGQDVALRCDPISGHVSLYWYRQALGQGPEFLTYFNYEAQQDKSGLPNDRFSAERPEGSISTLTIQRTEQRDSAMYRCASSLASGPNYEQYFGPGTRLTVT.